This is a list of T cell receptor beta chains from one sample in a study of cytomegalovirus exposure and HLA in healthy donors. Only in-frame clones appear in the TCRdb table, and some are missing; sequencing was by immunoSEQ multiplex PCR. The sample shows roughly 140,000 clones, over 60% of them seen only once. The sequenced material came from PBMCs. All receptors come from a man aged 40-49 years in good health and CMV-seropositive. The conserved cysteine and the conserved F or W are not part of the CDR3 here. The D gene is left open where the match is weak.

TRBJ1-3,TRBV7-8,.,ASSLGGLNTIY
TRBJ1-5,TRBV7-2,TRBD1,ASSLETGRPQH
TRBJ1-2,TRBV9,.,ASSVEGYGYT
TRBJ1-2,TRBV29-1,.,SVVLYLQSNYGYT
TRBJ1-2,TRBV5-4,TRBD1,ASSLSGQRSYGYT
TRBJ2-5,TRBV11-3,.,ASSLRTEETQY
TRBJ2-1,TRBV14,.,ASSRWEGVGNEQF
TRBJ1-1,TRBV7-8,.,ASSLAGRRVSATEAF
TRBJ2-6,TRBV7-9,TRBD1,ASSLATWGQTLGANVLT
TRBJ2-7,TRBV11-3,TRBD2,ASNSPPAGIYEQY
TRBJ1-2,TRBV18,TRBD1,ASSPPGQVNYGYT
TRBJ2-7,TRBV28,.,ASRREYYEQY
TRBJ1-5,TRBV6-1,.,ASSEALGGAGNQPQH
TRBJ1-3,TRBV10-3,.,AISEPQGSGNTIY
TRBJ1-4,TRBV19,TRBD1,ASSLRWTGGEKLF
TRBJ2-1,TRBV6-5,TRBD2,ASRGGGAYNEQF
TRBJ1-5,TRBV14,.,ASSQRQQNSNQPQH
TRBJ1-1,TRBV4-2,.,ASSQGGYTEAF
TRBJ1-1,TRBV28,TRBD1,ASSFYRGPGNTEAF
TRBJ2-3,TRBV7-9,.,ASSPPGDTQY
TRBJ1-4,TRBV2,.,ASQRGMREKLF
TRBJ2-7,TRBV7-9,.,ASSAYGTNYEQY
TRBJ1-5,TRBV7-2,TRBD1,ASSLRQGGSPQH
TRBJ2-7,TRBV10-3,TRBD2,AISESRGGSGGGYEQY
TRBJ1-1,TRBV19,TRBD1,ASSPRGVNTEAF
TRBJ2-7,TRBV7-9,TRBD1,SSSLGDSYEQY
TRBJ1-5,TRBV7-8,.,ASSPITFRGSGNQPQH
TRBJ2-7,TRBV30,.,AWSVYGVIDEQY
TRBJ1-4,TRBV18,.,ASSPRGATNEKLF
TRBJ2-5,TRBV28,.,ASSFRGTSGTQY
TRBJ2-3,TRBV9,.,ASSVGTGRGVGSTDTQY
TRBJ1-1,TRBV2,TRBD1,ASLTGGKFGTEAF
TRBJ2-3,TRBV2,.,ASSEVLGLEYSTDTQY
TRBJ2-7,TRBV11-2,TRBD2,ASHHGGRAGRNEQY
TRBJ2-5,TRBV5-4,.,ASSAPLRGGRETQY
TRBJ2-3,TRBV7-2,TRBD2,ASGAGGAIDTQY
TRBJ1-2,TRBV2,TRBD1,ASSQGAIYGYT
TRBJ2-7,TRBV10-3,TRBD1,AISESTRTGGYEQY
TRBJ2-7,TRBV5-1,.,ASRIGQGKSYEQY
TRBJ2-3,TRBV2,TRBD2,ASSWARGGTDTQY